Presented here are 8 T cell receptor beta chains from one specimen sequenced in a study of blood T cells in healthy people across ages. A J-beta primer mix and a sample-barcoded 5' primer were used in a second PCR of about 7 to 12 cycles. One entry per CDR3 protein results from TCRdb running MiXCR on the 5' RACE reads. The data contain a few hundred thousand distinct CDR3 sequences, around 29% of them singletons. The sequencing input was blood. All receptors come from a woman in her 70s in good health.

This clonotype turned up a few times. The CDR3 loop is CASSPVKDQPQHF. The CDR3 nucleotides read TGTGCCAGCTCACCGGTGAAAGATCAGCCCCAGCATTTT. The J gene is TRBJ1-5, the V gene TRBV18, with D hard to call. The CDR3 extends over 13 amino acids. Germline V gene sequence: CDR1 KGHSH, CDR2 LQKENI. V lost 3 bases, J lost 5 bases, and 8 bases lay in between.

This chain uses TRBV15 with TRBJ1-1; TRBD1 matches 9 bases. The CDR3 consists of 14 residues. Germline V lookup: CDR1 LNHNV, CDR2 YYDKDF (reference sequence). V lost 8 bases to trimming and J lost 9 bases; unmatched junction nucleotides: 13. The CDR3 loop is CATRGDRDGSKAFF. Written as DNA, the CDR3 is TGTGCCACCCGAGGGGACAGGGACGGCTCTAAAGCTTTCTTT.

This rearrangement joins TRBV5-1 to TRBJ2-3; no reliable D call. CDR1 and CDR2 (germline): SGHRS, YFSETQ. CDR3 length equals 15 residues. V lost 0 bases and J 2 bases, leaving 10 bases between the germline ends. CDR3: CASSLDSRNTDTQYF. The DNA for the CDR3 is TGCGCCAGCAGCTTGGACTCTAGGAACACAGATACGCAGTATTTT. Together with reference TRBV5-1 and TRBJ2-3, the CDR3 gives the full variable domain: KAGVTQTPRYLIKTRGQQVTLSCSPISGHRSVSWYQQTPGQGLQFLFEYFSETQRNKGNFPGRFSGRQFSNSRSEMNVSTLELGDSALYLCASSLDSRNTDTQYFGPGTRLTVL.

The sample holds many counts of this clonotype. CDR3 region: CASRNHGNSPLHF. CDR3 DNA sequence: TGTGCCAGCAGAAACCATGGGAATTCACCCCTCCACTTT. The rearrangement links TRBV28 to TRBJ1-6, with D hard to call. CDR1 MDHEN and CDR2 SYDVKM come from the germline V gene. Trimming took 6 bases from V and 7 from J, leaving 10 bases between them. The CDR3 runs to 13 residues.

This chain uses TRBV2 with TRBJ1-3; D is unclear. Germline V gene lookup returns CDR1 SNHLY and CDR2 FYNNEI. Between the trimmed V and J ends, which lost 6 bases and 1 base, there was a span of 7 bases. This CDR3 spans 13 amino acids. The CDR3 loop reads CASRGSSGNTIYF. Written as DNA, the CDR3 is TGTGCCAGCAGGGGTTCATCTGGAAACACCATATATTTT.

The chain has TRBV28 and TRBJ2-7, with 8 nucleotides matching TRBD1. The CDR3 extends over 15 amino acids. The germline V gene encodes CDR1 MDHEN and CDR2 SYDVKM. J was trimmed by 4 bases and V by 2 bases; bases with no gene match: 7. CDR3 protein: CASSLAGGPLYEQYF. DNA for the CDR3: TGTGCCAGCAGTTTAGCAGGGGGCCCTCTTTACGAGCAGTACTTC.

With respect to this clonotype: The junction differs from germline at one of its ends, possibly a read error. This rearrangement joins TRBV6-1 to TRBJ1-2, with 7 bases aligning to TRBD1. The CDR3 loop spans 16 amino acids. Germline CDR1 reads MNHNS; CDR2 reads SASEGT. The CDR3 protein is CASGERGIGGLGGYTF. CDR3 bases: TGTGCCAGCGGTGAGAGGGGAATAGGGGGCTTGGGAGGCTACACCTTC.

V is TRBV7-9 and J is TRBJ2-5; D possibly corresponds to TRBD1 (5 bases). From germline, CDR1 is SEHNR and CDR2 FQNEAQ (reference sequence). Trimming removed 1 base at V and 0 bases at J, with 9 bases between. This CDR3 contains 15 residues. CDR3 nucleotides: TGTGCCAGCAGCTTAGGCCGACAGTACCAAGAGACCCAGTACTTC. The encoded protein is CASSLGRQYQETQYF.